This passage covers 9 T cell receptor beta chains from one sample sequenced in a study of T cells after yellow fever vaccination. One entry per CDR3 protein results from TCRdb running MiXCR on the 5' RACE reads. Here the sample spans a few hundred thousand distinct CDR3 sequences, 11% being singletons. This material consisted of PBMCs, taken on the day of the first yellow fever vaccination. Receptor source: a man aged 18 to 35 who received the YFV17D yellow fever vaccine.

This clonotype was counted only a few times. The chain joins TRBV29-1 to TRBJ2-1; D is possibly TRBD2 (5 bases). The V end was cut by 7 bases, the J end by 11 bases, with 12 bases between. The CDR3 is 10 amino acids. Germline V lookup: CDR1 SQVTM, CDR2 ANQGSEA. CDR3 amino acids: CSASGMQQFF. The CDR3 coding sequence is TGCAGCGCCAGCGGAATGCAGCAGTTCTTC.

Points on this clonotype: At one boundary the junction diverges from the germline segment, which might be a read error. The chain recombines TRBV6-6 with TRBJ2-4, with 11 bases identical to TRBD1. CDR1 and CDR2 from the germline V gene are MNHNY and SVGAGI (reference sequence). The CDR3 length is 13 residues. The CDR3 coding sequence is TGTGCCAGCACCTCCGGGACAGGGGGTTACGGGTTCTTC. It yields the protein CASTSGTGGYGFF.

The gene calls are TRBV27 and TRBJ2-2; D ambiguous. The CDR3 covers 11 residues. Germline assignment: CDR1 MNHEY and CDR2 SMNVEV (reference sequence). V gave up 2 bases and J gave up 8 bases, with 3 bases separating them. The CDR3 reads CASSLQGELFF. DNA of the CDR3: TGTGCCAGCAGTTTACAGGGGGAGCTGTTTTTT.

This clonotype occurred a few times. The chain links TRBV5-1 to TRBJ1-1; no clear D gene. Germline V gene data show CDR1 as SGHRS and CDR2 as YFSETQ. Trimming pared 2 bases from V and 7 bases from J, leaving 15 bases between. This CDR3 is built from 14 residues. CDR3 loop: CASSFSGRADEAFF. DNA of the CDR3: TGCGCCAGCAGCTTTAGTGGAAGGGCGGATGAAGCTTTCTTT.

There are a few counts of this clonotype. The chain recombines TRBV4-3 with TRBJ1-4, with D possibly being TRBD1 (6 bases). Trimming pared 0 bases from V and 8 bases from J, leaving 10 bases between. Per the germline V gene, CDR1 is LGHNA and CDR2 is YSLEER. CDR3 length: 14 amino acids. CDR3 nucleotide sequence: TGCGCCAGCAGCCAAGACAGGGGAAGGGAAAAACTGTTTTTT. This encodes CASSQDRGREKLFF.

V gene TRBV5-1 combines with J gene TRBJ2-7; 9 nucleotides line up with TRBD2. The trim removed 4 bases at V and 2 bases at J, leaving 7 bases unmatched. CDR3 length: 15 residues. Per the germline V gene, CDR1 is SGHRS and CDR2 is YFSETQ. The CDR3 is CASSPSGGQPYEQYF. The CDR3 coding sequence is TGCGCCAGCAGCCCCAGCGGGGGGCAACCCTACGAGCAGTACTTC.

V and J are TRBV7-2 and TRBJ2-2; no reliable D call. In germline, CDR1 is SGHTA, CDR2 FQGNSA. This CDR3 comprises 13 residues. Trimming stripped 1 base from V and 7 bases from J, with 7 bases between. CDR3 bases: TGTGCCAGCAGCTTAGAAATGATCGGGGAGCTGTTTTTT. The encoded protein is CASSLEMIGELFF.

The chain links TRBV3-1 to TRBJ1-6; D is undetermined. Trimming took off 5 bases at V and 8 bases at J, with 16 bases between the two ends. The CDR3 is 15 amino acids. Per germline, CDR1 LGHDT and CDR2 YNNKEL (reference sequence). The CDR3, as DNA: TGTGCCAGCAGCGCGGCCGGGTCGACCTATTCACCCCTCCACTTT. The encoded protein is CASSAAGSTYSPLHF.

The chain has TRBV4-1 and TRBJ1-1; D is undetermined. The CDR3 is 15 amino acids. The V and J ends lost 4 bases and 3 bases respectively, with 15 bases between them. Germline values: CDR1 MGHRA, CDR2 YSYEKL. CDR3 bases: TGCGCCAGCAGCCTCAGTGATAGGTGGGACACTGAAGCTTTCTTT. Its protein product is CASSLSDRWDTEAFF.